The clone carrying this T cell receptor (beta chain) was picked up many times. Its antigen is still unknown. Germline assignment: CDR1 MNHNS and CDR2 SASEGT. V lost 6 bases to trimming and J lost 0 bases; unmatched junction nucleotides: 11. This CDR3 spans 16 amino acids. The data originate from a study of CD8 T cells in ankylosing spondylitis. Study-wide points: Enrichment of disease-linked clones was reportedly significant in matched ankylosing spondylitis synovial fluid. Reactive arthritis synovial fluid and blood were previously reported to contain some motif variants. There was a TCR beta motif, made of fewer than 10 highly homologous variants, that appeared characteristic of ankylosing spondylitis blood.

Library preparation for TCR beta used quantitative 5'-RACE with molecular barcodes. TCRdb re-called the 5' RACE reads with MiXCR, one entry per CDR3 protein. The sample includes some 140,000 distinct CDR3 sequences, 6.5% to 8.5% seen only once; the top ten take 7.3%. The origin of this receptor is a male donor with ankylosing spondylitis. The source material was synovial fluid, either unsorted or a sorted T cell fraction (not recorded which). The rearrangement uses TRBV6-1 and TRBJ2-7; 7 positions match TRBD2. The CDR3 sequence is CASSSLRRGNSYEQYF. Written as DNA, the CDR3 is TGTGCCAGCAGCTCCCTTAGGCGGGGGAACTCCTACGAGCAGTACTTC.